The 22 T cell receptor beta chains in this list originate from one sample, sequenced in a study of spatial heterogeneity in lung cancer. Noted time point: sample taken at primary tumor resection. In TCRdb, the 5' RACE reads were re-called with MiXCR into one record per CDR3 protein. The sample has under 50,000 distinct CDR3 sequences, less than 6.5% seen once; the top ten hold less than 30%. Sequencing was performed on PBMCs, taken at surgery. All receptors come from a female donor with early-stage non-small cell lung cancer.

This clonotype is medium-sized by share. This sequence joins TRBV11-2 and TRBJ2-1; D is unresolved. CDR3 length: 15 residues. Trimming stripped 1 base from V and 9 bases from J, with 16 bases between. CDR1 SGHAT and CDR2 FQNNGV come from the germline V gene. CDR3 sequence (DNA): TGTGCCAGCAGCTTAGTTAGTACCGGTTCGCCTGAGCAGTTCTTC. As protein: CASSLVSTGSPEQFF.

This clonotype is medium-sized within its sample. This sequence joins TRBV20-1 and TRBJ2-5; D may be TRBD2 (5 bases). Germline assignment: CDR1 DFQATT and CDR2 SNEGSKA (reference sequence). This CDR3 has 12 amino acids. Trimming took off 0 bases at V and 10 bases at J, with 12 bases between the two ends. The CDR3 spells CSARDARRVQYF. CDR3 bases: TGCAGTGCTAGAGACGCCAGGCGGGTCCAGTACTTC.

This clonotype was recorded many times. The rearrangement links TRBV7-3 to TRBJ2-2; D unresolved. Germline CDR1 is SGHTA and CDR2 is FQGTGA. The germline V and J ends were trimmed by 4 bases and 1 base, with 7 bases remaining between them. This CDR3 is 14 amino acids long. The chain's CDR3 is CASSYTVNTGELFF. DNA of the CDR3: TGTGCCAGCAGCTATACAGTGAACACCGGGGAGCTGTTTTTT. Full variable domain (rest looked up from reference TRBV7-3 and TRBJ2-2): GAGVSQTPSNKVTEKGKYVELRCDPISGHTALYWYRQSLGQGPEFLIYFQGTGAADDSGLPNDRFFAVRPEGSVSTLKIQRTERGDSAVYLCASSYTVNTGELFFGEGSRLTVL.

This clonotype was seen at least ten times. The V call is TRBV28, the J call TRBJ1-2; D not certain. The CDR3 covers 15 residues. Germline V gene data show CDR1 as MDHEN and CDR2 as SYDVKM. Trimming removed 3 bases from V and 0 bases from J, with 11 bases in between. The CDR3 nucleotides are TGTGCCAGCAGTTTTGCAGGAGACGCTAACTATGGCTACACCTTC. Its translation: CASSFAGDANYGYTF.

This clonotype occurred many times. The CDR3 sequence: CASSTGQGGTDTQYF. The CDR3 coding sequence is TGCGCCAGCAGCACAGGACAGGGGGGCACAGATACGCAGTATTTT. The rearrangement uses TRBV5-1 and TRBJ2-3; 10 bases map to TRBD1. Trimming removed 4 bases from V and 1 base from J; junction bases left unmatched: 3. The CDR3 is made up of 15 amino acids. The germline V gene has CDR1 SGHRS and CDR2 YFSETQ.

The chain joins TRBV29-1 to TRBJ2-5, with 8 bases lining up with TRBD2. The CDR3 contains 13 residues. CDR1 and CDR2 (germline): SQVTM, ANQGSEA. Losses at the gene ends were 7 bases for V and 4 bases for J; bases not matched to a gene: 8. CDR3 sequence: CSAHGGAGETQYF. DNA for the CDR3: TGCAGCGCTCACGGGGGGGCGGGAGAGACCCAGTACTTC.

This clonotype was observed many times. The chain joins TRBV15 to TRBJ1-4; D is unclear. The ends were cut back, 5 bases at V and 3 bases at J, with 13 bases in the middle. The CDR3 runs 15 residues. Germline CDR1 is LNHNV and CDR2 is YYDKDF (reference sequence). The CDR3 DNA is TGTGCCACCAGCCGCCCGGACGGAGCTAATGAAAAACTGTTTTTT. It codes for CATSRPDGANEKLFF.

In this sample, this clonotype turned up many times. The J gene is TRBJ2-5, the V gene TRBV28, with D possibly being TRBD1 or TRBD2 (5 bases each). Trimming removed 5 bases from V and 2 bases from J, with 12 bases in between. CDR1 and CDR2 (germline): MDHEN, SYDVKM. The CDR3 has 14 amino acids. CDR3 loop: CASSPTGPQETQYF. The CDR3 DNA follows: TGTGCCAGCAGTCCGACGGGACCGCAAGAGACCCAGTACTTC.

This clonotype was seen many times. The V gene is TRBV4-2, the J gene TRBJ2-2; the D gene is possibly TRBD2 (6 bases). V lost 6 bases and J 5 bases, leaving 13 bases between the germline ends. The CDR3 runs 14 residues. The germline V gene encodes CDR1 LGHNA and CDR2 YNFKEQ. The CDR3 loop is CASRVAGGTGELFF. For the CDR3, the DNA is TGTGCCAGCAGAGTAGCTGGGGGGACCGGGGAGCTGTTTTTT.

The CDR3 DNA reads TGTGCCAGCAGTGAAGCGGGGCATAGCAATCAGCCCCAGCATTTT. Protein product: CASSEAGHSNQPQHF. The J gene is TRBJ1-5, the V gene TRBV6-1; a possible D gene is TRBD1 (5 bases). The CDR3 has 15 amino acids. Germline V CDR1 and CDR2: MNHNS, SASEGT. The V end lost 0 bases, the J end lost 0 bases, and 6 bases lay between the germline ends.

This clonotype has at least ten counts. CDR3 sequence (DNA): TGTGCCAGCAGTGCTCTCCCTCAGGGGGACACTGAAGCTTTCTTT. Protein: CASSALPQGDTEAFF. J is TRBJ1-1 and V is TRBV2; 7 bases are a match to TRBD1. With V trimmed by 4 bases and J by 3 bases, 8 bases remained unmatched. CDR1 is SNHLY and CDR2 is FYNNEI in the germline V gene. There are 15 residues in the CDR3.

The gene calls are TRBV20-1 and TRBJ2-3; 7 nucleotides align to TRBD2. The V and J ends lost 4 bases and 2 bases, in that order; junction bases with no gene match: 18. Germline V CDR1 and CDR2: DFQATT, SNEGSKA (reference sequence). This CDR3 contains 18 residues. The CDR3 is CSAMPRVLAGEPTDTQYF. CDR3 nucleotides: TGCAGTGCTATGCCCCGCGTATTGGCGGGGGAACCCACAGATACGCAGTATTTT.

This clonotype came up a few times. The CDR3 region is CASSWVRDIWYQETQYF. The DNA for the CDR3 is TGTGCCAGCAGCTGGGTCCGGGACATTTGGTACCAAGAGACCCAGTACTTC. The chain is built from TRBV7-9 and TRBJ2-5; D is perhaps TRBD1 (6 bases). The CDR3 loop spans 17 amino acids. Germline-derived CDR1 and CDR2 are SEHNR and FQNEAQ (reference sequence). V lost 4 bases to trimming and J lost 0 bases, with 18 bases between them. Supplemented by reference TRBV7-9 and TRBJ2-5, the full variable domain reads DTGVSQNPRHKITKRGQNVTFRCDPISEHNRLYWYRQTLGQGPEFLTYFQNEAQLEKSRLLSDRFSAERPKGSFSTLEIQRTEQGDSAMYLCASSWVRDIWYQETQYFGPGTRLLVL.

This clonotype was seen repeatedly, ten times or more. Written as DNA, the CDR3 is TGTGCCAGCGTTGGTAGTTTGGGGGACGAGCAGTACTTC. It specifies CASVGSLGDEQYF. The chain uses TRBV28 and TRBJ2-7; D may match TRBD1 or TRBD2 (5 bases each). V was shortened by 8 bases and J by 5 bases, with 16 bases between the two germline ends. The CDR3 loop spans 13 amino acids. Germline CDR1 reads MDHEN; CDR2 reads SYDVKM.

This clonotype appeared many times. The chain joins TRBV5-1 to TRBJ2-1; no clear D. From germline, CDR1 is SGHRS and CDR2 YFSETQ. Trimming left V 4 bases short and J 6 bases short, with 8 bases between. The CDR3 length is 12 residues. The CDR3 is CASSTSGNEQFF. As DNA, the CDR3 is TGCGCCAGCAGCACCTCAGGCAATGAGCAGTTCTTC.

Ten or more counts support this clonotype. V and J are TRBV9 and TRBJ2-3; 7 nucleotides line up with TRBD2. Per the germline V gene, CDR1 is SGDLS and CDR2 is YYNGEE. The CDR3 extends over 17 amino acids. The J segment lost 5 bases and the V segment lost 4 bases, leaving 16 bases of the junction unmatched. CDR3 residues: CASSPPSGSGEVDTQYF. CDR3 in DNA: TGTGCCAGCAGCCCCCCGTCGGGAAGCGGGGAGGTAGATACGCAGTATTTT.

This clonotype was picked up many times. This chain joins TRBV6-5 and TRBJ2-3; unclear D gene. The CDR3 is made up of 13 amino acids. Trimming removed 4 bases at V and 0 bases at J, with 5 bases between. CDR1 MNHEY and CDR2 SVGAGI come from the germline V gene. The CDR3 DNA reads TGTGCCAGCAGTTTACGGAGCACAGATACGCAGTATTTT. Protein: CASSLRSTDTQYF.

This rearrangement joins TRBV7-3 to TRBJ2-1; D could derive from TRBD1 or TRBD2 (5 bases each). Germline V gene sequence: CDR1 SGHTA, CDR2 FQGTGA. The CDR3 is 15 residues long. Trimming removed 4 bases at V and 9 bases at J, with 19 bases between. The CDR3 region has the DNA TGTGCCAGCAGCTACGCCGGGACCAGAGCATCTGAGCAGTTCTTC. Its protein is CASSYAGTRASEQFF.

This clonotype was counted only a few times. This chain joins TRBV2 and TRBJ1-5; no definite D call. The CDR3 sequence is 13 residues long. V was clipped by 4 bases and J by 4 bases, with 8 bases between them. Germline assignment: CDR1 SNHLY and CDR2 FYNNEI. The CDR3 protein is CASSGGGNQPQHF. DNA for the CDR3: TGTGCCAGCAGTGGAGGAGGTAATCAGCCCCAGCATTTT. Filled out from reference TRBV2 and TRBJ1-5, the complete variable domain reads EPEVTQTPSHQVTQMGQEVILRCVPISNHLYFYWYRQILGQKVEFLVSFYNNEISEKSEIFDDQFSVERPDGSNFTLKIRSTKLEDSAMYFCASSGGGNQPQHFGDGTRLSIL.

The J gene is TRBJ1-4, the V gene TRBV20-1; 7 nucleotides match TRBD1. V gave up 0 bases and J gave up 5 bases; unmatched junction bases: 6. Looked up from germline, CDR1 is DFQATT and CDR2 is SNEGSKA (reference sequence). The CDR3 loop spans 15 amino acids. This chain's CDR3 is CSAREGTDINEKLFF. DNA for the CDR3: TGCAGTGCTAGAGAGGGGACAGATATAAATGAAAAACTGTTTTTT.

This clonotype was detected many times. The CDR3 region has the DNA TGCGCCAGCAGCAGGACAGGGGCGGGGGATCAGCCCCAGCATTTT. It translates to CASSRTGAGDQPQHF. The rearrangement links TRBV5-1 to TRBJ1-5; 9 nucleotides align to TRBD1. Looked up from germline, CDR1 is SGHRS and CDR2 is YFSETQ. V was pared by 4 bases and J by 5 bases, with 7 bases of the junction left unmatched. The CDR3 contains 15 residues.

This chain joins TRBV5-4 and TRBJ2-2, with D perhaps matching TRBD1 or TRBD2 (7 bases each). Trimming took off 3 bases at V and 3 bases at J, with 12 bases between the two ends. The CDR3 totals 15 residues. Germline CDR1 reads SGHNT; CDR2 reads YYREEE (reference sequence). The CDR3, as DNA: TGTGCCAGCAGCTCACCAGGGGGGGACACCGGGGAGCTGTTTTTT. Amino acid sequence: CASSSPGGDTGELFF.